These 19 T cell receptor beta chains were sequenced from one sample in a study of shared clonotypes between healthy human individuals. Produced via immunoSEQ multiplex PCR; TCRdb's table is partial and in-frame only. The sample includes 450,000 to 500,000 clones, around 73% of them seen just once. Sequenced material: PBMCs. Source of these receptors: a woman aged 40 to 49 in good health. Some clones in this sample may be carry-over from other donors' samples.

The CDR3 loop is CASSPVAGQIGEQYF. In DNA form, the CDR3 reads TGTGCCAGCAGCCCCGTAGCTGGACAAATAGGGGAGCAGTACTTC. The chain employs TRBV7-9 and TRBJ2-7, with D possibly TRBD1 on 5 matching bases. Deletions cut 5 bases from V and 7 bases from J, with 21 bases between. The CDR3 has 15 amino acids. Germline CDR1 and CDR2: SEHNR and FQNEAQ (reference sequence).

This clone showed up many times. V and J are TRBV5-4 and TRBJ2-3; D not resolved. CDR1 is SGHNT and CDR2 is YYREEE in the germline V gene (reference sequence). V gave up 5 bases and J gave up 3 bases, with 7 bases separating them. CDR3 length equals 12 residues. The DNA of the CDR3 is TGTGCCAGCAGTGGGCAGACAGATACGCAGTATTTT. Translation: CASSGQTDTQYF.

This clone turned up a few times. The rearrangement links TRBV6-6 to TRBJ1-4; D unresolved. The CDR3 has 15 amino acids. The V end lost 0 bases, the J end lost 8 bases, and 13 bases lay between the germline ends. Germline CDR1 reads MNHNY; CDR2 reads SVGAGI (reference sequence). Here the CDR3 reads CASSYSFRVGEKLFF. CDR3 bases: TGTGCCAGCAGTTACTCGTTCCGGGTAGGCGAAAAACTGTTTTTT.

The chain joins TRBV21-1 to TRBJ1-1; TRBD1, the table's D call, was not compared with the DNA. TRBV21-1 is a pseudogene locus. The CDR3 is 15 amino acids. CDR3 sequence reads: CASRSGTGLNTEAFF. In DNA form, the CDR3 reads TGTGCCAGCAGATCCGGGACAGGGCTAAATACTGAAGCTTTCTTT.

In its sample, this clone is medium-sized. The same CDR3 also results from other DNA sequences found in this sample. The chain carries TRBV4-2 and TRBJ2-7; the D gene is possibly TRBD2 (7 bases). Trimming pared 1 base from V and 6 bases from J, leaving 16 bases between. Germline CDR1 is LGHNA and CDR2 is YNFKEQ. The CDR3 loop spans 15 amino acids. For the CDR3, the DNA is TGTGCCAGCAGCCAAGGGGAGGGGGAATACGCCGAGCAGTACTTC. It yields the protein CASSQGEGEYAEQYF.

This chain links TRBV9 with TRBJ2-6, with D unclear. Trimming removed 0 bases at V and 0 bases at J, with 7 bases between. CDR1 is SGDLS and CDR2 is YYNGEE in the germline V gene. The CDR3 is 16 residues long. The DNA of the CDR3 is TGTGCCAGCAGCGTAGCGGGCGGCTCTGGGGCCAACGTCCTGACTTTC. This encodes CASSVAGGSGANVLTF.

Concerning this clone: With a much larger clone just one base away, this may be a read error. The same CDR3 is also encoded by other DNA sequences in this sample. The V gene is TRBV29-1, the J gene TRBJ1-1; D is possibly TRBD1 (5 bases). Germline V lookup: CDR1 SQVTM, CDR2 ANQGSEA. The length of the CDR3 is 12 residues. Trimming removed 4 bases from V and 6 bases from J, with 12 bases in between. The CDR3 DNA sequence: TGCAGCGTTGCTGGGGGAATCGCTGAAGCTTTCTTT. Protein sequence: CSVAGGIAEAFF.

The chain recombines TRBV5-4 with TRBJ1-1, with D perhaps matching TRBD1 (6 bases). The CDR3 sequence is 14 residues long. Germline V CDR1 and CDR2: SGHNT, YYREEE (reference sequence). V gave up 4 bases and J gave up 2 bases, with 12 bases separating them. CDR3 region: CASSIRDTNTEAFF. CDR3 coding DNA: TGTGCCAGCAGCATCCGGGACACCAACACTGAAGCTTTCTTT.

CDR3 in amino acids: CASSSEGMNTEAFF. As DNA, the CDR3 is TGTGCCAGCAGTTCGGAGGGGATGAACACTGAAGCTTTCTTT. V is TRBV6-6 and J is TRBJ1-1; the D gene is possibly TRBD1 (5 bases). CDR3 length: 14 residues. V gave up 4 bases and J gave up 0 bases, with 9 bases separating them. CDR1 MNHNY and CDR2 SVGAGI come from the germline V gene (reference sequence).

This chain uses TRBV28 with TRBJ2-1, with 7 bases lining up with TRBD2. Per the germline V gene, CDR1 is MDHEN and CDR2 is SYDVKM. The CDR3 is 15 residues long. V trimming: 3 bases; J trimming: 7 bases; junction bases outside the gene matches: 9. The DNA for the CDR3 is TGTGCCAGCAGTTTGGGCGGGAGAGGAGGGAATGAGCAGTTCTTC. This translates into CASSLGGRGGNEQFF.

This chain links TRBV7-2 with TRBJ2-2; D tentatively reads TRBD1 or TRBD2 (5 bases each). The germline V gene has CDR1 SGHTA and CDR2 FQGNSA. There are 16 residues in the CDR3. Trimming removed 1 base from V and 4 bases from J, with 13 bases in between. The CDR3 DNA sequence: TGTGCCAGCAGCTTAGTGGGGGTACGGGTCACCGGGGAGCTGTTTTTT. Amino acids: CASSLVGVRVTGELFF.

This clone was counted between two and nine times. This CDR3 is also generated by other DNA sequences in the sample. The chain uses TRBV13 and TRBJ2-7; D is possibly TRBD1 (5 bases). V was shortened by 2 bases and J by 3 bases, with 11 bases between the two germline ends. The CDR3 totals 14 residues. CDR1 and CDR2 (germline): PRHDT, FYEKMQ (reference sequence). Written as DNA, the CDR3 is TGTGCCAGCAGCTTAAGGGGCAGCCGCTACGAGCAGTACTTC. This encodes CASSLRGSRYEQYF.

V gene TRBV5-1 combines with J gene TRBJ2-5, with TRBD2 as a possible D gene (6 bases). CDR1 and CDR2 (germline): SGHRS, YFSETQ. This CDR3 spans 13 amino acids. Trimming shortened V by 2 bases and J by 2 bases, and 7 bases separated the two germline ends. The CDR3: CASSFGGQETQYF. The CDR3 region has the DNA TGCGCCAGCAGCTTCGGGGGTCAAGAGACCCAGTACTTC.

CDR3 bases: TGTGCCAGCAGTATGACAGTTAACTATGGCTACACCTTC. Translated: CASSMTVNYGYTF. The rearrangement links TRBV27 to TRBJ1-2; tentative D call: TRBD1 (5 bases). Trimming pared 5 bases from V and 1 base from J, leaving 8 bases between. The CDR3 is 13 residues long. Germline assignment: CDR1 MNHEY and CDR2 SMNVEV (reference sequence).

This clone appeared once. The rearrangement joins TRBV5-8 to TRBJ2-3, with D perhaps TRBD1 (6 bases). Trimming took off 0 bases at V and 1 base at J, with 15 bases between the two ends. Germline V gene lookup returns CDR1 SGHTS and CDR2 YDEGEE. This CDR3 region has 17 residues. Here the CDR3 reads CASSLGGTSLGTDTQYF. As DNA, the CDR3 is TGTGCCAGCAGCTTGGGGGGGACATCTCTCGGCACAGATACGCAGTATTTT.

This clone has more than one count but fewer than ten. The V and J genes are TRBV4-1 and TRBJ2-1, with TRBD2 matching 8 bases. V lost 1 base and J lost 0; bases outside the gene matches: 14. CDR1 is MGHRA, CDR2 YSYEKL, per germline. CDR3 length: 20 residues. The CDR3 loop is CASSQAVGLVSSSSYNEQFF. CDR3 nucleotides: TGCGCCAGCAGCCAAGCGGTGGGACTAGTCTCATCTAGCTCCTACAATGAGCAGTTCTTC.

The gene calls are TRBV5-4 and TRBJ1-2, with D unresolved. There are 15 residues in the CDR3. V lost 0 bases and J lost 5, with 14 bases in between. The germline gives CDR1 SGHNT, CDR2 YYREEE (reference sequence). In DNA form, the CDR3 reads TGTGCCAGCAGCTTGGAACGAGGCAGAGTGTATGGCTACACCTTC. This codes for CASSLERGRVYGYTF.

This chain connects TRBV5-1 to TRBJ2-3; TRBD2 matches 9 bases. Trimming took 6 bases from V and 2 from J; bases not matched to a gene: 4. The CDR3 runs to 14 residues. Germline V CDR1 and CDR2: SGHRS, YFSETQ. Here the CDR3 reads CASNSGRLTDTQYF. The CDR3 DNA reads TGCGCCAGCAACAGCGGGAGGCTCACAGATACGCAGTATTTT.

This chain links TRBV7-6 with TRBJ1-4; D call uncertain. The germline V gene has CDR1 SGHVS and CDR2 FNYEAQ. V lost 2 bases to trimming and J lost 8 bases, with 9 bases between them. CDR3 length: 13 residues. This CDR3 reads CASSLMDREKLFF. CDR3 bases: TGTGCCAGCAGCTTAATGGACCGAGAAAAACTGTTTTTT.